This entry lists 11 T cell receptor beta chains sequenced from one sample in a study of T cells in Graves' hyperthyroidism and ophthalmopathy. TCR beta CDR3 regions were amplified from RNA. A first-round RT-PCR of the TCR CDR3 used the HTBI primer set. A single record per CDR3 protein comes from TCRdb applying MiXCR to the multiplex PCR reads. The sample holds around 500,000 distinct CDR3 sequences, 22% seen once. The source material was blood. The receptors derive from a woman in her seventies with Graves' ophthalmopathy.

In its sample, this clonotype was seen once. This may arise from a read error, as a much more abundant clone is one base away. This rearrangement joins TRBV7-6 to TRBJ1-1; D is perhaps TRBD1 (6 bases). Looked up from germline, CDR1 is SGHVS and CDR2 is FNYEAQ. CDR3 length: 13 residues. The CDR3 region has the DNA TGTACCAGCAGCTCCTGGGGGGGCGCTGAAGCTTTCTTT. It yields the protein CTSSSWGGAEAFF.

This clonotype has only one observation. A read error may produce the germline difference seen at one junction end. The chain has TRBV7-3 and TRBJ2-1, with unresolved D. Germline V gene data show CDR1 as SGHTA and CDR2 as FQGTGA. This CDR3 is 14 amino acids long. CDR3 residues: CASSYLSSNNEQFF. CDR3 bases: TGTGCCAGTAGCTACCTGTCTAGTAATAATGAGCAGTTCTTC.

This clonotype was seen ten or more times. V usage is TRBV2 and J usage is TRBJ2-3; TRBD1 agrees at 8 bases. The ends lost 4 bases at V and 4 bases at J; junction bases unmatched: 7. The CDR3 length is 15 residues. CDR1 is SNHLY and CDR2 is FYNNEI in the germline V gene. The CDR3, as DNA: TGTGCCAGCAGTGTTGCAGGGGGCGTGGCAGATACGCAGTATTTT. The encoded protein is CASSVAGGVADTQYF.

This clonotype was recorded a few times. This chain links TRBV6-2 or TRBV6-3 with TRBJ2-3, with D tentatively TRBD2 (5 bases). CDR1 and CDR2 (germline): MNHEY, SVGEGT. With 3 bases removed from V and 2 bases from J, the gap between germline ends came to 18 bases. This CDR3 region has 17 residues. CDR3 nucleotides: TGTGCCAGCAGTTATGAAAGCGGCCAAAGCCCCACAGATACGCAGTATTTT. Protein sequence: CASSYESGQSPTDTQYF.

The V gene is TRBV27, the J gene TRBJ1-5; no firm D call. The CDR3 spans 14 residues. Germline CDR1 is MNHEY and CDR2 is SMNVEV (reference sequence). The ends were cut back, 3 bases at V and 1 base at J, with 7 bases in the middle. The CDR3 DNA reads TGTGCCAGCAGTTTCGAACCGAGCAATCAGCCCCAGCATTTT. It encodes CASSFEPSNQPQHF.

This clonotype was seen repeatedly, ten times or more. J is TRBJ1-2 and V is TRBV28, with 10 bases lining up with TRBD1. V lost 5 bases, J lost 4 bases, and 7 bases stayed unmatched. This CDR3 region has 15 residues. Germline V CDR1 and CDR2: MDHEN, SYDVKM. Here the CDR3 DNA reads TGTGCCAGCAGTCCATCGACAGGGGGCACCTATGGCTACACCTTC. Its protein product is CASSPSTGGTYGYTF.

Many counts were recorded for this clonotype. This rearrangement joins TRBV7-2 to TRBJ2-3; 7 nucleotides align to TRBD2. Trimming took 5 bases from V and 2 from J; bases not matched to a gene: 7. Germline V gives CDR1 SGHTA, CDR2 FQGNSA. The CDR3 runs 15 residues. The CDR3 region is CASSPTGTTTDTQYF. For the CDR3, the DNA is TGTGCCAGCAGCCCAACCGGGACTACCACAGATACGCAGTATTTT.

The DNA of the CDR3 is TGTGCCAGTAGTATATCCCTTCAGGGATACGAGCAGTACTTC. Its translation is CASSISLQGYEQYF. The chain carries TRBV19 and TRBJ2-7, with D possibly being TRBD1 (5 bases). V was pared by 2 bases and J by 4 bases, with 12 bases between. Germline V gives CDR1 LNHDA, CDR2 SQIVND (reference sequence). This CDR3 spans 14 amino acids.

This clonotype was seen repeatedly, ten times or more. This chain uses TRBV28 with TRBJ2-3; 16 bases are a match to TRBD2. This CDR3 is 16 amino acids long. Germline V CDR1 and CDR2: MDHEN, SYDVKM. Germline trimming cut 4 bases from V and 6 bases from J; bases unmatched to any gene: 4. The CDR3 spells CASSSGTSGRVDTQYF. The DNA of the CDR3 is TGTGCCAGCAGTTCCGGGACTAGCGGGAGGGTTGATACGCAGTATTTT.

This clonotype was found a few times. The chain employs TRBV27 and TRBJ2-1; the match to TRBD1 covers 8 bases. The CDR3 totals 15 residues. V shed 6 bases, J shed 0 bases, and the junction held 4 bases outside the gene matches. CDR1 and CDR2 (germline): MNHEY, SMNVEV (reference sequence). This CDR3 reads CASSLQGVSYNEQFF. The DNA for the CDR3 is TGTGCCAGCAGCCTACAGGGGGTCTCCTACAATGAGCAGTTCTTC.

J is TRBJ1-1 and V is TRBV9, with a possible D match to TRBD1 (5 bases). V was cut by 3 bases and J by 7 bases, with 10 bases left in between. Germline V CDR1 and CDR2: SGDLS, YYNGEE. This CDR3 region has 12 residues. CDR3 sequence (DNA): TGTGCCAGCAGCGCTCGGGACGGTGAAGCTTTCTTT. Protein product: CASSARDGEAFF.